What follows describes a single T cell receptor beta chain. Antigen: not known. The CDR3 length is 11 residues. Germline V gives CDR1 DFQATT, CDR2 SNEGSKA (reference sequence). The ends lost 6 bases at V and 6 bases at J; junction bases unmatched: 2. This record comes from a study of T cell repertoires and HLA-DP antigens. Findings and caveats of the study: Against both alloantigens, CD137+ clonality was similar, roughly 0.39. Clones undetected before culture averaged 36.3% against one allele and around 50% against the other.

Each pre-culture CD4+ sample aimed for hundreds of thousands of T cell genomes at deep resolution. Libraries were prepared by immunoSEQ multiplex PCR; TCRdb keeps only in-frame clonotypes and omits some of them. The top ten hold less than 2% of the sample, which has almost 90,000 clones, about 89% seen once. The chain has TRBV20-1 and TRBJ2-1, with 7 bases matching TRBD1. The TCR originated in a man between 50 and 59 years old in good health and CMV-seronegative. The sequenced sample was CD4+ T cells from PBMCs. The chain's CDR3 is CSAGTANEQFF. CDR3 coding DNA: TGCAGTGCGGGGACAGCCAATGAGCAGTTCTTC.